The present T cell receptor (beta chain) was sequenced within a study of OX40 agonist ivuxolimab in advanced cancers. The method was immunoSEQ multiplex PCR; TCRdb's version includes in-frame clones alone and lacks a portion of them. Among 72,000 or so clones, 65% to 85% were seen once, and the ten largest hold about 5%. The CDR3 runs 15 residues. Trimming removed 7 bases from V and 2 bases from J, with 12 bases in between. Per germline, CDR1 LNHDA and CDR2 SQIVND (reference sequence). This sequence was found in an adult with an advanced solid tumor such as melanoma, head and neck, liver or kidney cancer. The rearrangement links TRBV19 to TRBJ2-6; TRBD2 might be the D (5 bases). Sequenced here: CD4+ or CD8+ T cells sorted from blood, sampled in a trial of the OX40 agonist ivuxolimab. The CDR3 spells CASTEGSAGANVLTF. CDR3 sequence (DNA): TGTGCCAGTACAGAGGGATCAGCTGGGGCCAACGTCCTGACTTTC.